A single T cell receptor (beta chain) is shown here with its context. Antigen: not known. The germline V gene encodes CDR1 LGHNA and CDR2 YNFKEQ. Trimming removed 0 bases from V and 13 bases from J, with 13 bases in between. This CDR3 contains 13 residues. The data were obtained in a study of T cell responses to AZD1222 COVID-19 vaccine. Regarding the study as a whole: Baseline antibody screening turned up just six or seven seropositive AZD1222 recipients. After two AZD1222 doses, spike-specific TCR breadth and depth rose versus day 0. Per reports, nearly half of all spike-specific TCRs target regions that are unmutated in variants. Clonal diversity may have been underestimated in mostly white British donors.

TCRdb keeps only in-frame clones here, not all; method: immunoSEQ multiplex PCR. The sample yields over 65,000 clones, under 95% seen once. The V and J genes are TRBV4-2 and TRBJ1-3, with D unresolved. This clonotype was sampled from an adult in good health. The sample here was peripheral blood, taken on day 0 of MenACWY control vaccination. CDR3 protein: CASSQDLGATIYF. The CDR3 DNA reads TGTGCCAGCAGCCAAGATCTTGGAGCAACTATATATTTT.